This TCR beta chain was captured by sequencing in a study of human T cells and chemical hapten exposure. Study background: In the roughly 25-week study, patients were dosed weekly with diphenylcyclopropenone on the scalp throughout. Broader study findings: The donor cohort had alopecia, so its immune response may not match that of healthy people. TCRs exceeding 1 in 1000 frequency stayed unchanged with DPC sensitization.

Single cDNA molecules in the library carried unique molecular identifiers attached during preparation. TCRdb ran MiXCR on the RACE reads and lists one entry per CDR3 protein. The data contain under 400,000 distinct CDR3 sequences, less than 6.5% of them singletons. This clonotype has a count of ten or more. The antigen is unknown. The germline V gene has CDR1 SGHRS and CDR2 YFSETQ. This CDR3 is 16 amino acids long. V was clipped by 2 bases and J by 4 bases; unmatched bases: 8. Time point: pre-sensitization, week 0. Indicated treatment: therapeutic diphenylcyclopropenone sensitization with weekly scalp DPC.

The sequencing used whole blood, collected in connection with sensitization to the hapten diphenylcyclopropenone (DPC). This rearrangement joins TRBV5-1 to TRBJ2-1; 8 bases agree with TRBD2. The clonotype originates from a woman between 45 and 60 years old with alopecia areata. Some clones in this sample may be carry-over from other donors' samples. The CDR3 nucleotides are TGCGCCAGCAGCTTTCCCAGGAGCGGGGGATACAATGAGCAGTTCTTC. Its protein product is CASSFPRSGGYNEQFF.